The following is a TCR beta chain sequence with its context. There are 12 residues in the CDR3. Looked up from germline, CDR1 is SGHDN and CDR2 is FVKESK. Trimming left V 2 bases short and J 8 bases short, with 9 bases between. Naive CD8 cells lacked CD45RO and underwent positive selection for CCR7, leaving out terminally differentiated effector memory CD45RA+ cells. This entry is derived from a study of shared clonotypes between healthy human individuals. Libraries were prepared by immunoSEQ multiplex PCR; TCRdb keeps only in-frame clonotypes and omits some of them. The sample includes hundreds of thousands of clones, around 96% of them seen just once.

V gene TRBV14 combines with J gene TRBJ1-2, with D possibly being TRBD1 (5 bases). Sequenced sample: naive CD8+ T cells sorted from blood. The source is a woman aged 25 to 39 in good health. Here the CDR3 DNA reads TGTGCCAGCAGCCAATTTGGGGGAGGCTACACCTTC. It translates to CASSQFGGGYTF.